This TCR beta chain is from a study of vaccination and CD4 T cells after COVID-19. This clonotype came up a few times. Its matching antigen is unknown. Documented treatment: roughly 10-day PBMC culture with coronavirus spike peptide pools or control peptides (ViraFEST assay). The assay that was used to sequence DNA from cultured CD4+ T cells was the Oncomine TCR Beta short-read assay. Using its own MiXCR run on the PCR reads, TCRdb lists one record per CDR3 protein. Among under 20,000 distinct CDR3 sequences listed, approximately 33% were seen once. The CDR3 has 11 residues. V lost 5 bases and J 8 bases, leaving 9 bases between the germline ends.

The chain combines TRBV12-3 or TRBV12-4 with TRBJ1-2; D call uncertain. Sequencing was performed on cultured CD4+ T cells from blood. The sequence was obtained from a human donor with COVID-19. As DNA, the CDR3 is TGTGCCAGCAGTGGCAGCGGGGGCTACACCTTC. Amino acid sequence: CASSGSGGYTF.